This entry lists 28 T cell receptor beta chains sequenced from one sample in a study of T cells in Graves' hyperthyroidism and ophthalmopathy. RNA transcripts gave rise to amplified TCR beta CDR3 regions. HTBI primers were the set used in a first-round RT-PCR of the TCR CDR3. MiXCR was run by TCRdb on the multiplex PCR reads, yielding one entry per CDR3 protein. The sample consists of 330,000 or so distinct CDR3 sequences, about a sixth of them appearing once. The sequenced material came from blood. The receptors originated from a woman aged 40 to 50 with Graves' ophthalmopathy.

The chain couples TRBV11-2 to TRBJ2-7; D may be TRBD1 (6 bases). Germline CDR1 reads SGHAT; CDR2 reads FQNNGV. The germline V and J ends were trimmed by 5 bases and 5 bases, with 13 bases remaining between them. The CDR3 totals 13 residues. The CDR3 loop is CASSLDSFDEQYF. Written as DNA, the CDR3 is TGTGCCAGCAGCCTGGACAGTTTCGACGAGCAGTACTTC.

Regarding this clonotype: Sequence at one end of the junction differs from germline and may be a read error. The gene calls are TRBV12-3 or TRBV12-4 and TRBJ1-2; maybe TRBD1 (5 bases). The CDR3 spans 11 residues. The CDR3 sequence: CATRTWQGYIF. Here the CDR3 DNA reads TGTGCCACCCGGACATGGCAGGGCTACATCTTC.

Ten or more counts support this clonotype. The chain has TRBV2 and TRBJ1-1, with D hard to call. Trimming stripped 4 bases from V and 3 bases from J, with 9 bases between. CDR3 length equals 13 residues. Looked up from germline, CDR1 is SNHLY and CDR2 is FYNNEI. CDR3 bases: TGTGCCAGCAGTGGGGTCAGATACACTGAAGCTTTCTTT. It yields the protein CASSGVRYTEAFF. Full variable domain (missing parts from reference TRBV2 and TRBJ1-1): EPEVTQTPSHQVTQMGQEVILRCVPISNHLYFYWYRQILGQKVEFLVSFYNNEISEKSEIFDDQFSVERPDGSNFTLKIRSTKLEDSAMYFCASSGVRYTEAFFGQGTRLTVV.

This clonotype was counted at least ten times. This chain connects TRBV28 to TRBJ1-5; 8 nucleotides line up with TRBD1. Germline V gives CDR1 MDHEN, CDR2 SYDVKM. The CDR3 length is 17 residues. After removal of 2 bases from V and 7 bases from J, the junction contained 13 bases not matched to a gene. The CDR3 is CASSLVSSRGLGQPQHF. DNA of the CDR3: TGTGCCAGCAGTTTAGTTAGTTCCAGGGGGCTTGGGCAGCCCCAGCATTTT.

This clonotype was picked up many times. The V call is TRBV6-5, the J call TRBJ1-2, with D tentatively TRBD1 (5 bases). Looked up from germline, CDR1 is MNHEY and CDR2 is SVGAGI. This CDR3 contains 17 residues. V was clipped by 0 bases and J by 4 bases, with 18 bases between them. The DNA of the CDR3 is TGTGCCAGCAGTTACTCACGCACGGGGGGGTCGGGCTATGGCTACACCTTC. Protein product: CASSYSRTGGSGYGYTF.

The sample holds many counts of this clonotype. This chain connects TRBV20-1 to TRBJ2-2; D unclear. Germline assignment: CDR1 DFQATT and CDR2 SNEGSKA (reference sequence). The CDR3 loop spans 13 amino acids. With 2 bases removed from V and 5 bases from J, the gap between germline ends came to 9 bases. The chain's CDR3 is CSARWSDTGELFF. In nucleotides, the CDR3 is TGCAGTGCTAGATGGTCGGATACCGGGGAGCTGTTTTTT.

This clonotype was detected many times. This chain joins TRBV27 and TRBJ2-7; TRBD1 matches at 9 bases. The CDR3 runs 15 residues. CDR1 MNHEY and CDR2 SMNVEV come from the germline V gene (reference sequence). J lost 1 base, V lost 2 bases, and 3 bases had no gene match. CDR3 sequence: CASSLTGQGSYEQYF. The DNA of the CDR3 is TGTGCCAGCAGTTTAACGGGACAGGGTTCCTACGAGCAGTACTTC.

This clonotype has ten or more counts. The chain carries TRBV5-1 and TRBJ2-6; no reliable D call. V was trimmed by 1 base and J by 2 bases, leaving 7 bases between them. The germline gives CDR1 SGHRS, CDR2 YFSETQ. This CDR3 has 15 amino acids. CDR3 in DNA: TGCGCCAGCAGCTTGTCAGTGACTGGGGCCAACGTCCTGACTTTC. Its translation: CASSLSVTGANVLTF.

At least ten counts were recorded for this clonotype. J is TRBJ1-2 and V is TRBV11-3; D call uncertain. V lost 3 bases, J lost 2 bases, and 16 bases lay in between. Germline lookup yields CDR1 SGHNT and CDR2 YENEEA. The CDR3 has 16 amino acids. The CDR3 nucleotides are TGTGCCAGCAGCTTGGAGGCCCAGGTTTCCAACTATGGCTACACCTTC. Its translation is CASSLEAQVSNYGYTF.

At least ten counts were recorded for this clonotype. The rearrangement joins TRBV6-1 to TRBJ2-6; no clear D gene. Germline V lookup: CDR1 MNHNS, CDR2 SASEGT. The CDR3 totals 16 residues. Trimming removed 6 bases from V and 0 bases from J, with 12 bases in between. CDR3 DNA: TGTGCCAGCAGCCCGCGGACCAGCTCTGGGGCCAACGTCCTGACTTTC. The encoded protein is CASSPRTSSGANVLTF.

This clonotype came up many times. The rearrangement links TRBV6-5 to TRBJ1-5; D is perhaps TRBD1 (6 bases). CDR1 is MNHEY and CDR2 is SVGAGI in the germline V gene. Trimming took 10 bases from V and 3 from J, leaving 7 bases between them. The CDR3 covers 11 residues. The CDR3 coding sequence is TGTGCCACAGGGGTCAATCAGCCCCAGCATTTT. It encodes CATGVNQPQHF.

This clonotype was counted only a few times. The chain has TRBV6-1 and TRBJ2-5; D is ambiguous. The germline V gene encodes CDR1 MNHNS and CDR2 SASEGT. This CDR3 comprises 16 residues. The ends were cut back, 1 base at V and 4 bases at J, with 16 bases in the middle. For the CDR3, the DNA is TGTGCCAGCAGTGAAGGGGTTGGTCACACCCGAGAGACCCAGTACTTC. Residues: CASSEGVGHTRETQYF.

This clonotype was recorded many times. The chain has TRBV20-1 and TRBJ2-7; D uncertain. This CDR3 is built from 12 residues. CDR1 and CDR2 from the germline V gene are DFQATT and SNEGSKA (reference sequence). Trimming removed 1 base from V and 1 base from J, with 5 bases in between. This CDR3 reads CSARVISYEQYF. In DNA form, the CDR3 reads TGCAGTGCTAGAGTTATTTCCTACGAGCAGTACTTC.

This clonotype was detected many times. This chain connects TRBV6-5 to TRBJ1-2; TRBD1 aligns across 7 bases. The germline V gene encodes CDR1 MNHEY and CDR2 SVGAGI. CDR3 length: 13 residues. V lost 2 bases to trimming and J lost 8 bases; unmatched junction nucleotides: 5. The CDR3 loop reads CASSYTQGSGYTF. CDR3 DNA sequence: TGTGCCAGCAGTTACACACAGGGGTCCGGCTACACCTTC.

This clonotype was observed at least ten times. The V gene is TRBV25-1, the J gene TRBJ1-1; D perhaps matches TRBD1 (5 bases). CDR3 length: 12 amino acids. The germline V gene has CDR1 MGHDK and CDR2 SYGVNS. V was shortened by 3 bases and J by 10 bases, with 12 bases between the two germline ends. The DNA of the CDR3 is TGTGCCAGCAGTGATCAACAGGCCGGAGCTTTCTTT. Translation gives CASSDQQAGAFF.

The sample holds many counts of this clonotype. The genes are TRBV2 and TRBJ2-2; the match to TRBD2 covers 10 bases. V gave up 11 bases and J gave up 1 base; unmatched junction bases: 1. Per germline, CDR1 SNHLY and CDR2 FYNNEI. The CDR3 runs to 13 residues. The CDR3 nucleotides are TGTGCCTTAGCGGGAGGGAACACCGGGGAGCTGTTTTTT. Its protein product is CALAGGNTGELFF.

This clonotype came up many times. This rearrangement joins TRBV7-9 to TRBJ1-2; a possible D gene is TRBD1 (6 bases). Germline V gives CDR1 SEHNR, CDR2 FQNEAQ (reference sequence). V shed 3 bases and J shed 0 bases, with 11 bases lying between them. This CDR3 has 15 amino acids. CDR3 in DNA: TGTGCCAGCAGCTTCGAGGGACATTCTAACTATGGCTACACCTTC. Its protein is CASSFEGHSNYGYTF.

The gene calls are TRBV29-1 and TRBJ1-5; 8 nucleotides align to TRBD1. With 4 bases clipped from V and 6 bases from J, the junction kept 5 bases outside the gene matches. Per germline, CDR1 SQVTM and CDR2 ANQGSEA. The CDR3 sequence is 13 residues long. CDR3 sequence reads: CSVGDRGSQPQHF. The CDR3 coding sequence is TGCAGCGTTGGCGACAGGGGTAGTCAGCCCCAGCATTTT.

This chain connects TRBV4-2 to TRBJ2-2; 13 bases match TRBD2. From germline, CDR1 is LGHNA and CDR2 YNFKEQ. This CDR3 contains 18 residues. Trimming at V came to 1 base and at J to 4 bases, leaving 6 bases not matched to a gene. CDR3 nucleotide sequence: TGTGCCAGCAGCCAAGCTAGCAGGACTAGCGGGAGCACCGGGGAGCTGTTTTTT. It encodes CASSQASRTSGSTGELFF.

Regarding this clonotype: A much bigger clone sits one base away, suggesting this may be a read error. The V and J genes are TRBV28 and TRBJ2-7; weak D call: TRBD1 (5 bases). The CDR3 covers 15 residues. In germline, CDR1 is MDHEN, CDR2 SYDVKM. CDR3 sequence: CASSPGSDSSYERYF. The CDR3, as DNA: TGTGCCAGCAGCCCAGGGTCAGACAGCTCCTACGAGCGGTACTTC.

There are many counts of this clonotype. The genes are TRBV28 and TRBJ2-2, with 9 nucleotides matching TRBD1. In germline, CDR1 is MDHEN, CDR2 SYDVKM. There are 15 residues in the CDR3. V shed 6 bases and J 3 bases; nucleotides not matched to a gene: 5. This CDR3 is CASRTGQGDTGELFF. CDR3 nucleotide sequence: TGTGCCAGCAGAACGGGACAGGGAGACACCGGGGAGCTGTTTTTT.

In this sample, this clonotype turned up many times. CDR3 DNA: TGTGCCAGCACCGAACCGACAGGGGGTGGGGTTCAGCCCCAGCATTTT. Translated: CASTEPTGGGVQPQHF. The rearrangement joins TRBV6-2 or TRBV6-3 to TRBJ1-5; 9 bases are shared with TRBD1. Losses at the gene ends were 7 bases for V and 6 bases for J; bases not matched to a gene: 13. CDR1 MNHEY and CDR2 SVGEGT come from the germline V gene. This CDR3 comprises 16 residues.

The chain links TRBV7-2 to TRBJ2-4; D is perhaps TRBD1 (6 bases). CDR1 is SGHTA and CDR2 is FQGNSA in the germline V gene. Trimming stripped 6 bases from V and 8 bases from J, with 20 bases between. This CDR3 has 15 amino acids. The CDR3 reads CASSPGDGGRYIQYF. In DNA form, the CDR3 reads TGTGCCAGCAGTCCAGGGGATGGCGGTCGGTACATTCAGTACTTC.

This clonotype was counted ten times or more. This chain links TRBV6-1 with TRBJ2-1; the D is unclear. Germline V CDR1 and CDR2: MNHNS, SASEGT. V gave up 1 base and J gave up 6 bases, with 4 bases separating them. The CDR3 totals 12 residues. CDR3 protein: CASSEGLNEQFF. In nucleotides, the CDR3 is TGTGCCAGCAGTGAAGGGCTCAATGAGCAGTTCTTC.

The gene calls are TRBV6-1 and TRBJ2-2, with 10 nucleotides matching TRBD2. The CDR3 is 14 amino acids. Germline values: CDR1 MNHNS, CDR2 SASEGT. J was trimmed by 4 bases and V by 7 bases; bases with no gene match: 3. Here the CDR3 DNA reads TGTGCCAGCAAAAGCGGGAGGGGCACCGGGGAGCTGTTTTTT. It yields the protein CASKSGRGTGELFF.

This clonotype was seen a handful of times. The chain is built from TRBV7-8 and TRBJ2-7; D is unclear. The CDR3 has 17 amino acids. The V end was cut by 5 bases, the J end by 3 bases, with 23 bases between. Germline CDR1 is SGHVS and CDR2 is FQNEAQ. The CDR3 DNA reads as TGTGCCAGCAGCCTGACAATGGCTACGACCACGGGCTACGAGCAGTACTTC. It specifies CASSLTMATTTGYEQYF. The full variable domain, in which reference TRBV7-8 and TRBJ2-7 provide the parts outside the CDR3, is GAGVSQSPRYKVAKRGQDVALRCDPISGHVSLFWYQQALGQGPEFLTYFQNEAQLDKSGLPSDRFFAERPEGSVSTLKIQRTQQEDSAVYLCASSLTMATTTGYEQYFGPGTRLTVT.

This clonotype was detected ten times or more. V is TRBV30 and J is TRBJ1-2, with a possible D match to TRBD1 (5 bases). Germline assignment: CDR1 GTSNPN and CDR2 SVGIG (reference sequence). CDR3 length: 13 residues. Trimming removed 7 bases at V and 0 bases at J, with 12 bases between. The CDR3 sequence: CAFTGSANYGYTF. For the CDR3, the DNA is TGTGCCTTCACAGGCTCCGCTAACTATGGCTACACCTTC.

This clonotype was picked up one time. Sequence at one end of the junction differs from germline and may be a read error. The chain joins TRBV29-1 to TRBJ1-2, with 9 bases matching TRBD1. CDR1 is SQVTM and CDR2 is ANQGSEA in the germline V gene. The CDR3 runs 11 residues. CDR3 DNA sequence: TGCAGCGCCGAGACAGGGGGTGGCTACAACTTC. This sequence encodes CSAETGGGYNF.